This TCR beta chain originates from a study of long-term antiretroviral therapy in people with HIV. The authors ran the immunoSEQ assay, v3.0, at survey level. Measured with immunoSEQ multiplex PCR; TCRdb has only the in-frame clones, and not every one. The repertoire holds over 10,000 clones, 88% seen once, with around 21% in the top ten. The V end was cut by 5 bases, the J end by 4 bases, with 6 bases between. This CDR3 is built from 11 residues. CDR1 GTSNPN and CDR2 SVGIG come from the germline V gene (reference sequence). Each donor had at least one pre-ART and at least two post-ART PBMC samples. On this clone itself: The antigen remains undetermined.

Study-wide findings and caveats: No data on ART adherence, viral resistance or therapy changes.

The chain is built from TRBV30 and TRBJ1-5, with D possibly TRBD1 on 6 matching bases. The sequencing here drew on unsorted PBMCs, taken 2.1 years after starting antiretroviral therapy. The TCR was taken from a woman aged 35 to 49 with HIV. CDR3: CAWGQNQPQHF. CDR3 DNA sequence: TGTGCCTGGGGACAGAATCAGCCCCAGCATTTT.